This TCR beta chain came from a study of monozygotic twins with inflammatory bowel disease. TCRdb re-called the 5' RACE reads; every CDR3 protein appears as one record, without DNA. Listed are under 200,000 distinct CDR3 sequences; approximately 2.5% falls within the top ten. In germline, CDR1 is MNHNS, CDR2 SASEGT. This CDR3 spans 15 amino acids. Whole-study findings and limits: There were differing immunosuppressive treatments, which may have added variability to patient repertoires.

With regard to this clonotype: Its antigen is not identified.

This receptor was identified in a human donor with ulcerative colitis or Crohn's disease, or a healthy co-twin of an affected twin (not recorded which). Specimen: blood. The chain links TRBV6-1 to TRBJ2-7; without DNA, the TCRdb call of TRBD2 cannot be checked. The CDR3 sequence: CASSGFGQGPRLEYF.